The source of this T cell receptor (beta chain) is a study of blood T cell repertoires in COVID-19. Study-level background: The United States, Italy and Spain supplied acute and convalescent COVID-19 samples. T cells, B-cell-depleted T cells, or PBMCs supplied cDNA or gDNA.

To note about this clone: Other DNA sequences in this sample translate to the same CDR3.

Study processing details: The assay estimated nucleated cells by amplifying reference gene primers. TCRdb keeps only in-frame clones here, not all; method: immunoSEQ multiplex PCR. The DNA gave D and trimming, while V, J and clone size come from that table. This sample has 80,000 to 100,000 clones, with roughly 86% found just once. The CDR3 length is 15 residues. J lost 8 bases, V lost 0 bases, and 1 base had no gene match. Germline assignment: CDR1 SEHNR and CDR2 FQNEAQ (reference sequence). This clonotype originated in a man aged 45-65 years with acute or convalescent COVID-19. The V and J genes are TRBV7-9 and TRBJ1-4; TRBD1 matches at 12 bases. Input material: peripheral blood. This CDR3 reads CASSLAGTGGEKLFF. The CDR3, as DNA: TGTGCCAGCAGCTTAGCGGGGACAGGGGGCGAAAAACTGTTTTTT.